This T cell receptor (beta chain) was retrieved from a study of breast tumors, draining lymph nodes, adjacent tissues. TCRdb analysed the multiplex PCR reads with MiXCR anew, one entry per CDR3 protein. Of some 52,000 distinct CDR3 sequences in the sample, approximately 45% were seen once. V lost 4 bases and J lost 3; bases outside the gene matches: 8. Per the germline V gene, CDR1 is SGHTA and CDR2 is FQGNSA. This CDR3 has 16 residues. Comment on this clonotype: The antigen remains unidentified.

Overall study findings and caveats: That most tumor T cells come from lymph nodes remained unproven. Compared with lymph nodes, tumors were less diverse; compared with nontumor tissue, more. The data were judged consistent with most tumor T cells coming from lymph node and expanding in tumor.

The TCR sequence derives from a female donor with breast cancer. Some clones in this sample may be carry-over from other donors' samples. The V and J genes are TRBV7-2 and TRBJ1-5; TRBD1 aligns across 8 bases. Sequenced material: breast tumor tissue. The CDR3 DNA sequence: TGTGCCAGCAGCTCCAGTGGACAGGGCCTCAATCAGCCCCAGCATTTT. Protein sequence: CASSSSGQGLNQPQHF.